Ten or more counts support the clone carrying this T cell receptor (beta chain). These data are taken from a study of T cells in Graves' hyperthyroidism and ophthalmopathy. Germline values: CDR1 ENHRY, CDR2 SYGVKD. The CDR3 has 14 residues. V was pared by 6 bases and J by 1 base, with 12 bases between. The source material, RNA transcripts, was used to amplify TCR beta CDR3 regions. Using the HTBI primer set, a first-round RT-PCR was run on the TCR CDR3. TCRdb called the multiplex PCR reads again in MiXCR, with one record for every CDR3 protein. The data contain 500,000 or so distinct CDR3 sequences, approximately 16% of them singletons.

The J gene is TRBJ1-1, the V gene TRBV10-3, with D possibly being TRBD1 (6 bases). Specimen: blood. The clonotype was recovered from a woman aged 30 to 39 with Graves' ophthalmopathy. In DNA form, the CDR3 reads TGTGCCATCAGCGAGGCGGGGGCGAACACTGAAGCTTTCTTT. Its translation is CAISEAGANTEAFF.